Listed below are T cell receptor beta chains from one sample, sequenced in a study of blood T cells in healthy people across ages. TCRdb ran MiXCR on the 5' RACE reads and lists one entry per CDR3 protein. The sample contains 600,000 to 1,000,000 distinct CDR3 sequences, about 62% of which appear only once. Sequenced: blood. The source of these receptors is a man aged 25 to 45 in good health. Each CDR3 is given with its conserved first and last residue. A D gene is named only where the DNA matches it firmly. Size is omitted from some rows. Given values are once, few, many or a class for expanded clones.

v_gene,abundance,j_gene,d_gene,CDR3nt,CDR3aa
TRBV7-3,few,TRBJ2-7,-,TGTGCCCGCCACCGGACGGAGGGTTCCGAGCAGTACTTC,CARHRTEGSEQYF
TRBV6-2/TRBV6-3,many,TRBJ2-7,-,TGTGCCAGCAGTTACGGGGGTACGGTCTACGAGCAGTACTTC,CASSYGGTVYEQYF
TRBV11-2,many,TRBJ2-1,-,TGTGCCAGCAGTGTAGGCTACAATGAGCAGTTCTTC,CASSVGYNEQFF
TRBV7-9,-,TRBJ2-3,-,TGTGCCAGCAGCTTTGGGGGCACCACAGATACGCAGTATTTT,CASSFGGTTDTQYF
TRBV12-3/TRBV12-4,few,TRBJ1-2,TRBD1,TGTGCCAGCAGTATAGGGACAGCCCCCATGGACTATGGCTACACCTTC,CASSIGTAPMDYGYTF
TRBV4-3,-,TRBJ2-7,TRBD1,TGCGCCAGCAGCCAGGTTTTGGGGACAGGGGGCTCCTACGAGCAGTACTTC,CASSQVLGTGGSYEQYF
TRBV4-3,once,TRBJ2-3,TRBD2,TGCGCCAGCAGCCACCTCGGACTAGCGGGAGGGTCGGACACAGATACGCAGTATTTT,CASSHLGLAGGSDTDTQYF
TRBV11-2,few,TRBJ2-3,-,TGTGCCAGCAGCGCCCGGGTCGTCACAGATACGCAGTATTTT,CASSARVVTDTQYF
TRBV7-9,-,TRBJ2-1,-,TGTGCCAGCAGCGGTATCCGGGACGTATACAATGAGCAGTTCTTC,CASSGIRDVYNEQFF
TRBV7-7,-,TRBJ2-7,TRBD2,TGTGCCAGCAGCTTAGGAGGAGGACTAGCGGGGGGGTACAGTGAGCAGTACTTC,CASSLGGGLAGGYSEQYF
TRBV6-6,-,TRBJ2-1,-,TGTGCCAGCAGGAAAAGGCAGGGGCTAACTGAGCAGTTCTTC,CASRKRQGLTEQFF
TRBV20-1,-,TRBJ2-5,TRBD2,TGCAGTGCTAGTACTAGCGGATTCCAAGAGACCCAGTACTTC,CSASTSGFQETQYF
TRBV7-9,-,TRBJ1-3,-,TGTGCCAGCAGCCCATCTTACGTCTCAGCCTACTCTGGAAACACCATATATTTT,CASSPSYVSAYSGNTIYF
TRBV7-2,few,TRBJ2-7,-,TGTGCCAGCAGCTTAGGACAGCTCAGCTCCTACGAGCAGTACTTC,CASSLGQLSSYEQYF
TRBV4-2,-,TRBJ2-3,TRBD2,TGTGCCAGCAGCCCCACACCTGGGACTAGGACAGATACGCAGTATTTT,CASSPTPGTRTDTQYF
TRBV11-2,-,TRBJ1-2,TRBD1,TGTGCCAGTGGTGCGGGACAGGAACCGTTCGGCTACACCTTC,CASGAGQEPFGYTF
TRBV4-2,-,TRBJ2-5,TRBD2,TGTACCAGCAGCCAAGTATCGGCTAGCGGGAGGGCCGCTCAAGAGACCCAGTACTTC,CTSSQVSASGRAAQETQYF
TRBV27,-,TRBJ2-7,TRBD1,TGTGCCAGCAGTCCTACCGGGACAGGGCTTGACGAGCAGTACTTC,CASSPTGTGLDEQYF
TRBV25-1,few,TRBJ1-6,TRBD1,TGTGCCAGCAGTCAAGGGACAGGGAAGACACCCCTCCACTTT,CASSQGTGKTPLHF
TRBV6-5,-,TRBJ1-2,-,TGTGCCAGCAGCCCGGACATGGGAGGGATTTATGGCTACACCTTC,CASSPDMGGIYGYTF
TRBV20-1,-,TRBJ2-7,-,TGCAGTGCCCTCCTAGGGACGGGAACCTACGAGCAGTACTTC,CSALLGTGTYEQYF
TRBV29-1,once,TRBJ1-4,-,TGCAGCGTTGGAGGCCGCCGGGATGAAAAACTGTTTTTT,CSVGGRRDEKLFF
TRBV6-2/TRBV6-3,many,TRBJ1-1,-,TGTGCCAGCAGCCGCGGGGAAAGTCGGGATCTTGAAGCTTTCTTT,CASSRGESRDLEAFF
TRBV5-1,-,TRBJ2-2,-,TGCGCCAGCAGCTTCTCGAAAGACACCGGGGAGCTGTTTTTT,CASSFSKDTGELFF
TRBV2,-,TRBJ1-2,TRBD1,TGTGCCAGCAATCTCGCACAGGGGTCGGGAGGCTACACCTTC,CASNLAQGSGGYTF
TRBV29-1,once,TRBJ1-1,-,TGCAGCGTGGGCCCCAGGGGAGGTGATGATCAAGCTTTCTTT,CSVGPRGGDDQAFF
TRBV7-9,-,TRBJ1-4,-,TGTACCAGCAGCTTAGGTGGTGGGACTTTCTATGAAAAACTGTTTTTT,CTSSLGGGTFYEKLFF
TRBV6-2/TRBV6-3,few,TRBJ2-4,TRBD2,TGTGCCAGCAGTTACCCGGGACTAGCGGGGACCAAAAACATTCAGTACTTC,CASSYPGLAGTKNIQYF
TRBV29-1,-,TRBJ2-1,-,TGCAGCGTTGATGTCAGGGGAGGGGGGAATGAGCAGTTCTTC,CSVDVRGGGNEQFF
TRBV3-1,once,TRBJ1-1,-,TGTGCCAGCAGCCAAGTGGTGTCGAACACTGAAGCTTTCTTT,CASSQVVSNTEAFF
TRBV6-1,-,TRBJ1-1,-,TGTGCCAGCAGTGAAGCGGTGAACACTGAAGCTTTCTTT,CASSEAVNTEAFF
TRBV4-3,few,TRBJ2-6,-,TGCGCCAGCAGCCAAGATCGGGCAGGGACTGGGGCCAACGTCCTGACTTTC,CASSQDRAGTGANVLTF
TRBV3-1,-,TRBJ2-5,-,TGTGCCAGCAGCGCCCGACACCGCCAAGAGACCCAGTACTTC,CASSARHRQETQYF
TRBV2,-,TRBJ2-7,-,TGTGCCAGCAGTGCAACAACCGGGAACTACTACGAGCAGTACTTC,CASSATTGNYYEQYF
TRBV7-2,few,TRBJ1-1,-,TGTGCCAGCAGCAACAGTTGGGGAGCTGACACTGAAGCTTTCTTT,CASSNSWGADTEAFF
TRBV7-2,-,TRBJ1-2,-,TGTGCCAGCAGCTTAGTGGCGGGGAAGGGAGGTGGCTACACCTTC,CASSLVAGKGGGYTF
TRBV29-1,once,TRBJ2-5,-,TGCAGCGTTGGGACACCACCCATGTCCCCAGAGACCCAGTACTTC,CSVGTPPMSPETQYF
TRBV7-9,-,TRBJ2-4,-,TGTGCCTGCAGCCCCGGCCTAGGAGGAAACATTCAGTACTTC,CACSPGLGGNIQYF
TRBV10-3,-,TRBJ1-5,-,TGTGCCATCAGTGAGTCCCCGGCGAGGGATCAGCCCCAGCATTTT,CAISESPARDQPQHF
TRBV6-4,few,TRBJ2-5,-,TGTGCCAGCAGTGAACAGGGAGGGGGAGAGACCCAGTACTTC,CASSEQGGGETQYF
TRBV6-2/TRBV6-3,-,TRBJ2-5,-,TGCGCCAGCAGCGGCCGGGAGAGACAAGAGACCCAGTACTTC,CASSGRERQETQYF
TRBV2,-,TRBJ2-5,-,TGTGCCAGCAGTACCCAACTGGGAGAGACCCAGTACTTC,CASSTQLGETQYF
TRBV5-5,-,TRBJ1-5,-,TGTGCCAGCAGCTTGGCCTGGGAAGGTCGACGCAATCAGCCCCAGCATTTT,CASSLAWEGRRNQPQHF
TRBV29-1,-,TRBJ2-1,-,TGCAGCGTTGACAGCTACTCGGCGGAGGGGGGACTCAATGAGCAGTTCTTC,CSVDSYSAEGGLNEQFF
TRBV25-1,few,TRBJ2-5,-,TGTGCCAGCAGTGAACGGAAAGGGGCAGAGACCCAGTACTTC,CASSERKGAETQYF
TRBV2,-,TRBJ1-1,-,TGTGCCAGCGCGAGACGCTCCAGGGCTGAAGCTTTCTTT,CASARRSRAEAFF
TRBV6-5,-,TRBJ1-1,-,TGTGCCAGCAGCTGGACAGAAGGGGTTACTGAAGCTTTCTTT,CASSWTEGVTEAFF
TRBV18,-,TRBJ2-5,-,TGTGCCAGCTCACCTCAAAGGGGTCAGACCCAGTACTTC,CASSPQRGQTQYF
TRBV6-1,-,TRBJ2-7,-,TGTGCCAGCAGTGAAATTCATCCGACCGTGAACCCCTACGAGCAGTACTTC,CASSEIHPTVNPYEQYF
TRBV20-1,once,TRBJ2-7,TRBD1,TGCAGTGCTTTCCAGGGGGTCGAGCAGTACTTC,CSAFQGVEQYF
TRBV6-2/TRBV6-3,-,TRBJ1-2,-,TGTGCCAGCAACCAATGGGGAGCAAAAATCTATGGCTACACCTTC,CASNQWGAKIYGYTF
TRBV7-8,-,TRBJ2-7,-,TGTGCCAGCAGCTTGGGTGGTTTGGAGCAGTACTTC,CASSLGGLEQYF
TRBV20-1,many,TRBJ2-3,-,TGCAGTGCTTATTCGGGACGCACAGATACGCAGTATTTT,CSAYSGRTDTQYF
TRBV5-6,-,TRBJ1-1,-,TGTGCCAGCAGCAGGGGAACACCAAAAGCTTTCTTT,CASSRGTPKAFF